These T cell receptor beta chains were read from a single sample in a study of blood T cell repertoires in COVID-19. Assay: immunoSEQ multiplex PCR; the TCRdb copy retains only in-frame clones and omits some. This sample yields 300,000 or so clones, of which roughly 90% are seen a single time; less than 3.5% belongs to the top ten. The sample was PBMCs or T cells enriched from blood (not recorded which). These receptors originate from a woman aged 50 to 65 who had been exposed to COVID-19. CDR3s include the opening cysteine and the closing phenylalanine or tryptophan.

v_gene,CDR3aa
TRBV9,CASSTGVGDGYTF
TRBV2,CAGGSSYNSPLHF
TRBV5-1,CASSLAAAGGQETQYF
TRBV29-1,CSVEEEGTGGYF
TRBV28,CASSQPGAGSSYNEQFF
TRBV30,CAGFGGASRNTEAFF
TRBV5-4,CASSSFGTAFYEQYF
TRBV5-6,CASSFGASGGVFPYEQYF
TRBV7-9,CASSLAAGLQGRGEAFF
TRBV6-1,CASSETGGYTGELFF
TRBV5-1,CASSFEDRGPSGTQPQHF
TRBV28,CASSLRGGTGELFF
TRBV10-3,CAISESGTFNQPQHF
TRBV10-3,CANSGGPQGDTQYF
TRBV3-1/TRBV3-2,CASSQDQRGGANEQFF
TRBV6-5,CASRQDGNQPQHF
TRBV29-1,CSVAAGAGGNTIYF